This is a list of T cell receptor beta chains from one sample in a study of blood T cells in healthy people across ages. TCRdb processed the 5' RACE reads anew with MiXCR; each CDR3 protein has one entry. The sample yields fewer than 600,000 distinct CDR3 sequences, roughly a quarter seen once. This sample also appeared in a second study, on T cells of mothers and their children.

The specimen sequenced was blood. These receptors were collected from a boy aged 2 to 9 in good health. CDR3s include the opening cysteine and the closing phenylalanine or tryptophan. A D gene is named only where the DNA matches it firmly. Size is stated for part of the rows, as once, few or many counts, or as a class when the clone is expanded.

TRBJ2-1,-,TRBV12-3/TRBV12-4,-,TGTGCCAGCGCGATCCAAGGTGATGAGCAGTTCTTC,CASAIQGDEQFF
TRBJ2-7,-,TRBV9,TRBD1,TGTGCCAGCAGCGACGCCGACAGGGATCTTTACGAGCAGTACTTC,CASSDADRDLYEQYF
TRBJ1-2,-,TRBV7-2,-,TGTGCCAGCAGCTATCCCCTGCTGGGTGGCTACACCTTC,CASSYPLLGGYTF
TRBJ1-1,-,TRBV12-3/TRBV12-4,-,TGTGCCAGCAGCGTAGGGCGCCACCTGATCATGAACACTGAAGCTTTCTTT,CASSVGRHLIMNTEAFF
TRBJ2-7,-,TRBV7-2,-,TGTGCCAGCCCCCAAAACAGGAGCTCCTACGAGCAGTACTTC,CASPQNRSSYEQYF
TRBJ2-4,-,TRBV15,-,TGTGCCACCAGTGGGGGATCCAAAAACATTCAGTCCTTC,CATSGGSKNIQSF
TRBJ1-5,-,TRBV12-3/TRBV12-4,-,TGTGCCAGCAGTTTGACGGGGGAGCGGCAGCCCCAGCATTTT,CASSLTGERQPQHF
TRBJ1-1,-,TRBV7-9,-,TGTGCCAGCAGCTTACTAGGCCAGGGTATAAACACTGAAGCTTTCTTT,CASSLLGQGINTEAFF
TRBJ1-1,-,TRBV20-1,-,TGCAGTGCTAGTAGGGGTGTCAACACTGAAGCTTTCTTT,CSASRGVNTEAFF
TRBJ1-2,few,TRBV29-1,-,TGCAGCGTTGAAAGGGTGGGGACTAACTATGGCTACACCTTC,CSVERVGTNYGYTF
TRBJ2-5,-,TRBV7-9,-,TGTGCCGGCAGCTTAGTAGGCCTCACAGAGACCCAGTACTTC,CAGSLVGLTETQYF
TRBJ2-1,-,TRBV5-1,TRBD1,TGCGCCAGCAGCTCAGGGGGTTTCGACAATGAGCAGTTCTTC,CASSSGGFDNEQFF
TRBJ2-3,-,TRBV9,TRBD2,TGTGCCAGCAGCCTCCCGGCGGGGGGCTCCACAGATACGCAGTATTTT,CASSLPAGGSTDTQYF
TRBJ2-5,-,TRBV7-9,-,TGTGCCAGCAGCACCCTACCCTGGACAAGTGGGGAGACCCAGTACTTC,CASSTLPWTSGETQYF
TRBJ2-5,-,TRBV12-3/TRBV12-4,-,TGTGCCAGCAGTATAGGACGGGAGACCCAGTACTTC,CASSIGRETQYF
TRBJ2-3,-,TRBV7-2,-,TGTGCCAGCAGCCTAGGCTACACAGATACGCAGTATTTT,CASSLGYTDTQYF
TRBJ2-3,-,TRBV12-3/TRBV12-4,TRBD1,TGTGCCAGCAGTCGACAGGGGGGCGCAGATACGGAATATTTT,CASSRQGGADTEYF
TRBJ1-1,-,TRBV10-3,-,TGTGCCATCAGTGAGTCGGGGTCCACTGAAGCTTTCTTT,CAISESGSTEAFF
TRBJ2-7,-,TRBV24-1,-,TGTGCCACCAGTGATGGGGCCCAACGAAGCGAGCAGTACTTC,CATSDGAQRSEQYF
TRBJ1-1,-,TRBV19,TRBD1,TGTGCCAGTACCCGGAGGGGGCTCGGAGCCTTCTTT,CASTRRGLGAFF
TRBJ2-7,few,TRBV19,-,TGTGCCAGTAGTAGGGTAGCGGAGCCCTACGAGCAGTACTTC,CASSRVAEPYEQYF
TRBJ2-3,-,TRBV7-2,-,TGTGCCAGCAGCTCTACTCCACGGACTGTCACAGATACGCAGTATTTT,CASSSTPRTVTDTQYF
TRBJ2-5,-,TRBV12-3/TRBV12-4,-,TGTGCCAGCAGTTTAGGAACAGGCGGTGAGGAGGCCCAGTACTTC,CASSLGTGGEEAQYF
TRBJ1-2,few,TRBV4-1,-,TGCGCCAGCAGCCAAGATTCGACGGAGAACTATGGCTACACCTTC,CASSQDSTENYGYTF
TRBJ2-5,-,TRBV5-1,-,TGCGCCAGCAGCTTGAAGGGGGGTTGGGAGACCCAGTACTTC,CASSLKGGWETQYF
TRBJ1-2,few,TRBV7-2,-,TGTGCCAGCGCCCCCCGGGGGGGCGAACGTCTTGGCTACACCTTC,CASAPRGGERLGYTF
TRBJ2-6,-,TRBV7-9,TRBD1,TGTGCCAGCAGGGAGACAGGGGGCTTGGTGGCTGGGGCCAACGTCCTGACTTTC,CASRETGGLVAGANVLTF
TRBJ1-6,-,TRBV6-5,-,TGTGCCAGCAGTTTAACAGGGAAGACTAATTCACCCCTCCACTTT,CASSLTGKTNSPLHF
TRBJ2-3,-,TRBV2,TRBD1,TGTGCCAGCACCCCATTCCGGGACAGGGGAGCGGATACGCAGTATTTT,CASTPFRDRGADTQYF